This T cell receptor (beta chain) was identified in a study of PD-1 blockade in mismatch repair-deficient tumors. Study background: Patients had over ten mismatch repair-deficient cancer types and were previously treated and progressing.

Method: immunoSEQ multiplex PCR; TCRdb's copy keeps in-frame clones and lacks some. Of 77,000 or so clones in the sample, approximately 80% were seen once. PCR or immunohistochemistry showed mismatch repair deficiency in every enrolled patient. The TCR-sequenced patients were a few responders to pembrolizumab. Germline CDR1 SGHRS, CDR2 YFSETQ. The CDR3 loop spans 15 amino acids. Deletions cut 4 bases from V and 1 base from J, with 11 bases between. Comments on this clone: The antigen is undetermined.

Whole-study findings and limits: Tumor-resident clones, often undetectable pretreatment in blood, expanded then contracted after pembrolizumab.

The sequenced sample was peripheral blood, obtained 44 weeks after starting pembrolizumab. The V call is TRBV5-1, the J call TRBJ2-2, with no clear D. This sequence was found in an adult with mismatch repair-deficient cancer. The DNA of the CDR3 is TGCGCCAGCAGCCTCGACATAGGGAACACCGGGGAGCTGTTTTTT. This translates into CASSLDIGNTGELFF.